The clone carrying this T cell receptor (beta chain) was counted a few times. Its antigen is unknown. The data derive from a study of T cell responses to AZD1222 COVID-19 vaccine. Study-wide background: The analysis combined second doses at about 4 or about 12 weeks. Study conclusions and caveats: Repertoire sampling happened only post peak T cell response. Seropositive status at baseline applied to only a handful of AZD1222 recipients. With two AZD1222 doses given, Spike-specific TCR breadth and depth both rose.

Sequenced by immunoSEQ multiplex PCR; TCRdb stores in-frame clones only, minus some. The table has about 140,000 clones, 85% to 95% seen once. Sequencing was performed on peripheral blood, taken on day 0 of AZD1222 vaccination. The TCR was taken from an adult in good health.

The CDR3 bases are TGTGCCAGCAGCCCCACCGGGGGGGAGAATCAGCCCCAGCATTTT. Translation gives CASSPTGGENQPQHF. The chain employs TRBV7-2 and TRBJ1-5; tentative D call: TRBD1 (5 bases). The V and J ends lost 5 bases and 4 bases respectively, with 15 bases between them. This CDR3 comprises 15 residues. CDR1 and CDR2 from the germline V gene are SGHTA and FQGNSA.